This passage covers 12 T cell receptor beta chains from one sample sequenced in a study of CD8 T cells in Susac syndrome (dated by TCRdb to the late 2010s). Libraries were built with the immunoSEQ multiplex PCR assay. RNA was extracted using the RNeasy kit, and about 0.45 to 1 ug of the RNA was reverse transcribed with random hexamers. The public reads were run again by TCRdb, first through fastp at Q25 and then through MiXCR, and only productive beta chains were kept. Duplicate CDR3 protein sequences are folded into a single record with the most common DNA and genes. This sample holds under 200,000 distinct CDR3 sequences; 95% were observed only once. In total, the top ten clones hold around 0.16% of the sample. What was sequenced was CD8+ T cells from PBMCs. The receptors originated from a human donor with Susac syndrome.

The chain combines TRBV19 with TRBJ2-1; D is possibly TRBD1 or TRBD2 (6 bases each). This CDR3 is 15 amino acids long. In germline, CDR1 is LNHDA, CDR2 SQIVND (reference sequence). Trimming removed 7 bases at V and 0 bases at J, with 13 bases between. Here the CDR3 reads CASNEGGSSYNEQFF. The DNA of the CDR3 is TGTGCCAGTAACGAGGGGGGAAGCTCCTACAATGAGCAGTTCTTC.

V gene TRBV7-9 combines with J gene TRBJ1-4; 7 nucleotides match TRBD1. The CDR3 is made up of 14 amino acids. J gave up 5 bases and V 5 bases, and 5 bases lay outside the gene matches. Germline values: CDR1 SEHNR, CDR2 FQNEAQ (reference sequence). The CDR3 spells CASSLDRANEKLFF. For the CDR3, the DNA is TGTGCCAGCAGCCTTGACAGGGCAAATGAAAAACTGTTTTTT. Variable domain in full (rest from reference TRBV7-9 and TRBJ1-4): DTGVSQNPRHKITKRGQNVTFRCDPISEHNRLYWYRQTLGQGPEFLTYFQNEAQLEKSRLLSDRFSAERPKGSFSTLEIQRTEQGDSAMYLCASSLDRANEKLFFGSGTQLSVL.

This clonotype was recorded once. The J gene is TRBJ1-2, the V gene TRBV4-1; 8 nucleotides line up with TRBD1. Germline V CDR1 and CDR2: MGHRA, YSYEKL. Germline trimming cut 0 bases from V and 4 bases from J; bases unmatched to any gene: 4. The CDR3 extends over 15 amino acids. The CDR3 nucleotides read TGCGCCAGCAGCCAAGAGGACAGGGAGGGCTATGGCTACACCTTC. This sequence encodes CASSQEDREGYGYTF.

The chain uses TRBV29-1 and TRBJ1-4; D gene uncertain. CDR1 SQVTM and CDR2 ANQGSEA come from the germline V gene. The V end was cut by 6 bases, the J end by 0 bases, with 11 bases between. The CDR3 covers 14 residues. In DNA, the CDR3 is TGCAGCGTCGAGGGATCTGCAACTAATGAAAAACTGTTTTTT. As protein: CSVEGSATNEKLFF. The full variable domain, rest sourced from reference TRBV29-1 and TRBJ1-4, is SAVISQKPSRDICQRGTSLTIQCQVDSQVTMMFWYRQQPGQSLTLIATANQGSEATYESGFVIDKFPISRPNLTFSTLTVSNMSPEDSSIYLCSVEGSATNEKLFFGSGTQLSVL.

This clonotype was counted once. At one boundary the junction diverges from the germline segment, which might be a read error. The genes are TRBV7-7 and TRBJ2-1; TRBD2 matches at 9 bases. Germline CDR1 reads SSHAT; CDR2 reads FNYEAQ (reference sequence). This CDR3 comprises 15 residues. The CDR3 DNA is TGTGCTAGCAGCTTAGCGAGCGGGAGGAACCATGAGCAGTTCTTC. Amino acid sequence: CASSLASGRNHEQFF. Full variable domain (missing parts from reference TRBV7-7 and TRBJ2-1): GAGVSQSPRYKVTKRGQDVTLRCDPISSHATLYWYQQALGQGPEFLTYFNYEAQPDKSGLPSDRFSAERPEGSISTLTIQRTEQRDSAMYRCASSLASGRNHEQFFGPGTRLTVL.

The V gene is TRBV25-1, the J gene TRBJ1-5; D gene ambiguous. This CDR3 spans 14 amino acids. V lost 3 bases and J lost 5, with 11 bases in between. Per germline, CDR1 MGHDK and CDR2 SYGVNS. The CDR3 DNA reads as TGTGCCAGCAGTGACGGGGAATTAGATCAGCCCCAGCATTTT. It translates to CASSDGELDQPQHF.

The CDR3 here is CASSLGTSAEETQYF. The CDR3, as DNA: TGTGCCAGCAGCTTAGGAACTAGTGCCGAAGAGACCCAGTACTTC. This rearrangement joins TRBV11-2 to TRBJ2-5; maybe TRBD2 (5 bases). V lost 1 base and J 3 bases, leaving 12 bases between the germline ends. CDR3 length: 15 amino acids. Germline V lookup: CDR1 SGHAT, CDR2 FQNNGV.

The genes are TRBV9 and TRBJ2-5, with a weak D call TRBD1 (5 bases). CDR3 length: 14 amino acids. With 2 bases removed from V and 2 bases from J, the gap between germline ends came to 10 bases. Germline V gene lookup returns CDR1 SGDLS and CDR2 YYNGEE. The CDR3 region is CASSVTDSQETQYF. In DNA, the CDR3 is TGTGCCAGCAGCGTTACAGACAGTCAAGAGACCCAGTACTTC.

The V gene is TRBV19, the J gene TRBJ2-7, with 9 bases that match TRBD1. Germline V gives CDR1 LNHDA, CDR2 SQIVND (reference sequence). V lost 3 bases, J lost 2 bases, and 2 bases stayed unmatched. The CDR3 sequence is 14 residues long. CDR3 sequence: CASSMTGGTYEQYF. The CDR3 DNA reads TGTGCCAGTAGTATGACAGGGGGGACCTACGAGCAGTACTTC.

The rearrangement joins TRBV5-5 to TRBJ1-4; D ambiguous. The V end lost 5 bases, the J end lost 7 bases, and 9 bases lay between the germline ends. The length of the CDR3 is 12 residues. Germline V gene lookup returns CDR1 SGHKS and CDR2 YYEKEE (reference sequence). The CDR3 DNA is TGTGCCAGCAGTCCTACATCTGAAAAACTGTTTTTT. Residues: CASSPTSEKLFF. Looking up the rest from reference TRBV5-5 and TRBJ1-4 gives the full variable domain: DAGVTQSPTHLIKTRGQQVTLRCSPISGHKSVSWYQQVLGQGPQFIFQYYEKEERGRGNFPDRFSARQFPNYSSELNVNALLLGDSALYLCASSPTSEKLFFGSGTQLSVL.

The chain joins TRBV30 to TRBJ2-1, with 7 bases matching TRBD1. The V segment lost 4 bases and the J segment 2 bases; nucleotides outside the gene matches: 2. Germline CDR1 and CDR2: GTSNPN and SVGIG (reference sequence). The CDR3 runs to 13 residues. CDR3 loop: CAWTQGTYNEQFF. The CDR3 nucleotides are TGTGCCTGGACACAGGGGACCTACAATGAGCAGTTCTTC.

The rearrangement joins TRBV2 to TRBJ2-7; D could derive from TRBD1 or TRBD2 (5 bases each). V gave up 3 bases and J gave up 7 bases, with 13 bases separating them. The CDR3 loop spans 13 amino acids. CDR1 is SNHLY and CDR2 is FYNNEI in the germline V gene. As DNA, the CDR3 is TGTGCCAGCAGTGAGGGACGGTCTGGAGAGCAGTACTTC. Translated: CASSEGRSGEQYF.